Detailed here is one TCR beta chain. An amount of RNA that ranged from roughly 0.45 to 1 ug was reverse transcribed with random hexamers. A single record per CDR3 protein comes from TCRdb applying MiXCR to the immunoSEQ multiplex PCR reads. The sample shows 160,000 or so distinct CDR3 sequences, 95% of them seen only once. The data belong to a study of CD8 T cells in Susac syndrome. Germline values: CDR1 KGHSH, CDR2 LQKENI. The V and J ends lost 2 bases and 2 bases respectively, with 20 bases between them. The CDR3 is 18 amino acids. The chain carries TRBV18 and TRBJ2-3, with D tentatively TRBD2 (6 bases). Source material: CD8+ T cells from PBMCs. This sequence was found in a human donor with multiple sclerosis. CDR3 sequence (DNA): TGTGCCAGCTCACCAACGGAACCAGGGAGGTCACACACAGATACGCAGTATTTT. It codes for CASSPTEPGRSHTDTQYF.